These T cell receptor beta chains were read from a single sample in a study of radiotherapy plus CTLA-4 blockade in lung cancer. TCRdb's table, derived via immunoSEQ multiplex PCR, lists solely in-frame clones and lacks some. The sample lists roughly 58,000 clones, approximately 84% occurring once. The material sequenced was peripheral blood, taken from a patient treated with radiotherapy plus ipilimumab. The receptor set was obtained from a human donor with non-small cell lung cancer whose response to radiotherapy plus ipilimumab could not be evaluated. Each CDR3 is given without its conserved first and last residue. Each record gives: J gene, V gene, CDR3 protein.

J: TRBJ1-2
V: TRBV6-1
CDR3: ASSDPGGGYGYT

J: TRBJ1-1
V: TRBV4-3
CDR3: ASSRNGQGTEAF

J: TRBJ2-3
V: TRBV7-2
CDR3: ASRRAGESTDTQY

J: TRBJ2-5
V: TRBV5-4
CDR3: ASSLAGMETQY

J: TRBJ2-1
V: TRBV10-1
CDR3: ASSLSGRSEQF

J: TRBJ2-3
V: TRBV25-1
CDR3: ASSEGAVNTQY

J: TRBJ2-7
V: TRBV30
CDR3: AWSYRGPYEQY

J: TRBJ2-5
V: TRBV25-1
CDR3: ASSLPGQGAKETQY

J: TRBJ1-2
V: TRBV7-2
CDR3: ASSLERGHLMGYT

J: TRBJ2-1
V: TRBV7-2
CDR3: ASSFFPGLAGYNEQF

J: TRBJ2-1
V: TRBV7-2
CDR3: ASSLTWADEQF

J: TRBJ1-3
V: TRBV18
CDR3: ASSPGQGAAGGNTIY

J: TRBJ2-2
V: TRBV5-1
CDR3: ASSLLAGGTGELF

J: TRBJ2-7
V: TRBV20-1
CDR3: SAGTVDEQY

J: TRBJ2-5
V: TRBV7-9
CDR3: ASSGDSLQETQY

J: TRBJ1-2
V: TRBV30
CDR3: AQIGGHDPAYGYT

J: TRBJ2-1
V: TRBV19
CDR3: ASSELAGGPEEGEQF

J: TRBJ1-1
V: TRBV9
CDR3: ASSAISPGQDQAF

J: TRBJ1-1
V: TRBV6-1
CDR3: ASSSSPTRSAF

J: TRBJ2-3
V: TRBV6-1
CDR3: ASSTSGEQDTQY

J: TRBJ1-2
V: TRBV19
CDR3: ASIPAGGNYGYT

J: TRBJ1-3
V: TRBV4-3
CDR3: ASSQDRTGGRTIY

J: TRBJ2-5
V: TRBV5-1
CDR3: ASSRTGETQY

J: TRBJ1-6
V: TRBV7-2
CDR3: ASSRQGGISPLH

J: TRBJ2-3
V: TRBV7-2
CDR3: ASSLGGSGGGTDTQY

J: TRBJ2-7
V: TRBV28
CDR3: ASSLPALGLGGQY

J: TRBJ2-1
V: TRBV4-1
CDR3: ASSQRAVDEQF

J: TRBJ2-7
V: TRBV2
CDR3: ASSEVTGGPYEQY

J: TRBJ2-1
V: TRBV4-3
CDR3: ASSQDPTSGYYNEQF

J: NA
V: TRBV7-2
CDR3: ASSRGQAYEQY

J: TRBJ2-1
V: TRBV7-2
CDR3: ASSLRGQGNYNEQF

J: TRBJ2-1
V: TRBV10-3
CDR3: AISTTLTEGNEQF

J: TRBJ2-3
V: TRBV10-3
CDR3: AISEGQGTDTQY

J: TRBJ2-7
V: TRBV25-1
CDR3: ASTSGPSYEQY

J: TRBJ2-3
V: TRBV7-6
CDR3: ASSLMAAGVGTDTQY

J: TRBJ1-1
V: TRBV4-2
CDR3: ASSRSREGTEAF

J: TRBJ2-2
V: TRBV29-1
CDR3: SVSFEGELF